The 3 T cell receptor beta chains presented below share a single source sample, sequenced in a study of T cell responses to AZD1222 COVID-19 vaccine. Sequenced by immunoSEQ multiplex PCR; TCRdb stores in-frame clones only, minus some. The data contain roughly 150,000 clones, about nine tenths of them singletons. This sample comprised peripheral blood, obtained on day 0 of AZD1222 vaccination. These receptors all come from an adult in good health.

The table lists this clone with a count of one. Other nucleotide sequences from this sample produce the same CDR3. The V and J genes are TRBV6-5 and TRBJ1-2; D is undetermined. Per the germline V gene, CDR1 is MNHEY and CDR2 is SVGAGI. There are 13 residues in the CDR3. The germline V and J ends were trimmed by 0 bases and 6 bases, with 8 bases remaining between them. CDR3 sequence: CASSYSRTDGYTF. The CDR3 bases are TGTGCCAGCAGTTACTCTAGGACGGATGGCTACACCTTC.

This chain connects TRBV18 to TRBJ1-4; the D gene is possibly TRBD1 (5 bases). The V gene lost 9 bases and the J gene lost 6 bases, with 17 bases spanning the gap. The CDR3 consists of 14 residues. CDR1 and CDR2 (germline): KGHSH, LQKENI. The CDR3 region has the DNA TGTGCCAGTACATCTATGAGGGGTGATGAAAAACTGTTTTTT. Amino acid sequence: CASTSMRGDEKLFF.

This clone was seen only once. V usage is TRBV5-5 and J usage is TRBJ1-2, with 7 bases fitting TRBD1. The germline V gene encodes CDR1 SGHKS and CDR2 YYEKEE (reference sequence). The CDR3 sequence is 16 residues long. With V trimmed by 0 bases and J by 5 bases, 10 bases remained unmatched. The CDR3 sequence is CASSLGQGSASYGYTF. The DNA of the CDR3 is TGTGCCAGCAGCTTGGGACAGGGAAGCGCTTCGTATGGCTACACCTTC.